This entry lists 20 T cell receptor beta chains sequenced from one sample in a study of early T cells in non-severe SARS-CoV-2 infection (dated by TCRdb to 2020 to 2023). The library relied on 5' RACE. This sample was sequenced with a NextSeq 500. Using fastp at Q25 and MiXCR, TCRdb reprocessed the public reads and kept productive beta chains. A single entry per CDR3 protein holds the most common genes and DNA from its merged rows. A total of around 44,000 distinct CDR3 sequences appear in this sample, about 10% of them only once. The ten largest clones take up about 7.7% of the sample. The sequenced sample was whole blood. The receptors were sampled from an adult who was a healthcare worker with PCR-confirmed SARS-CoV-2 infection or an uninfected control (not recorded which).

The rearrangement joins TRBV7-2 to TRBJ1-4, with 9 bases identical to TRBD1. The length of the CDR3 is 15 residues. Germline V gene data show CDR1 as SGHTA and CDR2 as FQGNSA. V lost 5 bases, J lost 4 bases, and 5 bases stayed unmatched. For the CDR3, the DNA is TGTGCCAGCAGCGCGGGGACAGGGCATAATGAAAAACTGTTTTTT. Amino acid sequence: CASSAGTGHNEKLFF.

This clonotype was counted only a few times. The chain links TRBV6-1 to TRBJ2-1; D is undetermined. CDR1 and CDR2 from the germline V gene are MNHNS and SASEGT. V lost 8 bases, J lost 6 bases, and 11 bases lay in between. The CDR3 is 12 residues long. CDR3 nucleotides: TGTGCCAGCTTCGAGGTGGGCAATGAGCAGTTCTTC. It codes for CASFEVGNEQFF.

This clonotype has just a few counts. V is TRBV27 and J is TRBJ2-7; 16 bases map to TRBD2. The CDR3 length is 16 residues. The V segment lost 4 bases and the J segment 7 bases; nucleotides outside the gene matches: 7. Germline V gives CDR1 MNHEY, CDR2 SMNVEV (reference sequence). CDR3 bases: TGTGCCAGCAGTTCGGGACTAGCGGGAGGGGCGGGGGAGCAGTACTTC. It encodes CASSSGLAGGAGEQYF.

This clonotype was seen at least ten times. The rearrangement joins TRBV12-3 or TRBV12-4 to TRBJ2-1; D gene unclear. Trimming left V 5 bases short and J 4 bases short, with 9 bases between. The CDR3 loop spans 13 amino acids. CDR3 region: CASSPVAYNEQFF. The DNA of the CDR3 is TGTGCCAGCAGTCCCGTCGCGTACAATGAGCAGTTCTTC.

The sample holds many counts of this clonotype. V and J are TRBV29-1 and TRBJ2-2; D may be TRBD1 (7 bases). The CDR3 sequence is 13 residues long. V lost 7 bases to trimming and J lost 4 bases, with 13 bases between them. The germline V gene has CDR1 SQVTM and CDR2 ANQGSEA. The CDR3 nucleotides are TGCAGCGCGAACCAGGGGGGCACCGGGGAGCTGTTTTTT. It specifies CSANQGGTGELFF.

The V call is TRBV11-1, the J call TRBJ2-5, with D hard to call. This CDR3 is 14 amino acids long. Germline values: CDR1 SGHAT, CDR2 FQDESV (reference sequence). The V end lost 5 bases, the J end lost 0 bases, and 10 bases lay between the germline ends. CDR3: CASSPTVYQETQYF. The CDR3 DNA follows: TGTGCCAGCAGCCCCACAGTGTACCAAGAGACCCAGTACTTC.

At least ten counts were recorded for this clonotype. The gene calls are TRBV7-3 and TRBJ1-5; D remains ambiguous. Germline CDR1 is SGHTA and CDR2 is FQGTGA. Trimming took off 3 bases at V and 3 bases at J, with 6 bases between the two ends. The CDR3 sequence is 13 residues long. The CDR3 loop reads CASSLEVNQPQHF. In DNA, the CDR3 is TGTGCCAGCAGCTTGGAGGTCAATCAGCCCCAGCATTTT. The whole variable domain, filled in from reference TRBV7-3 and TRBJ1-5, reads GAGVSQTPSNKVTEKGKYVELRCDPISGHTALYWYRQSLGQGPEFLIYFQGTGAADDSGLPNDRFFAVRPEGSVSTLKIQRTERGDSAVYLCASSLEVNQPQHFGDGTRLSIL.

This clonotype has ten or more counts. This sequence joins TRBV5-1 and TRBJ2-5, with D possibly matching TRBD1 (5 bases). Germline CDR1 is SGHRS and CDR2 is YFSETQ. V was clipped by 4 bases and J by 1 base, with 11 bases between them. The CDR3 is 14 amino acids. Written as DNA, the CDR3 is TGCGCCAGCAGCGTAACAGGCGGCCAAGAGACCCAGTACTTC. The encoded protein is CASSVTGGQETQYF.

This clonotype has ten or more counts. This chain uses TRBV15 with TRBJ1-1; TRBD1 is a possible D gene (6 bases). CDR1 is LNHNV, CDR2 YYDKDF, per germline (reference sequence). Trimming took 3 bases from V and 3 from J, leaving 17 bases between them. This CDR3 region has 16 residues. The CDR3 region is CATSSSDRPLDTEAFF. The CDR3 region has the DNA TGTGCCACCAGCAGTAGCGACAGGCCCCTGGACACTGAAGCTTTCTTT.

This clonotype was counted many times. V usage is TRBV12-3 or TRBV12-4 and J usage is TRBJ2-2, with 8 bases fitting TRBD2. The CDR3 is 15 residues long. Trimming took 4 bases from V and 1 from J; bases not matched to a gene: 2. In DNA form, the CDR3 reads TGTGCCAGCAGTTCGACTAGCGTGAACACCGGGGAGCTGTTTTTT. Translation: CASSSTSVNTGELFF.

The J gene is TRBJ2-4, the V gene TRBV9; no definite D call. The germline CDR1 and CDR2 sequences are SGDLS and YYNGEE. V was trimmed by 4 bases and J by 0 bases, leaving 8 bases between them. The CDR3 covers 14 residues. CDR3 DNA: TGTGCCAGCAGCTTAGATCTAGCCAAAAACATTCAGTACTTC. Translated: CASSLDLAKNIQYF.

This clonotype was counted at least ten times. Written as DNA, the CDR3 is TGTGCCAGCAGCTTAGCCACTTGGGGCTATGGCTACACCTTC. It specifies CASSLATWGYGYTF. The chain has TRBV7-2 and TRBJ1-2; D is uncertain. With 0 bases removed from V and 4 bases from J, the gap between germline ends came to 9 bases. This CDR3 region has 14 residues. Germline V gene sequence: CDR1 SGHTA, CDR2 FQGNSA.

This chain links TRBV10-3 with TRBJ2-3; no reliable D call. V was clipped by 9 bases and J by 4 bases, with 8 bases between them. The CDR3 runs to 11 residues. Germline CDR1 ENHRY, CDR2 SYGVKD. The CDR3: CAIGPADTQYF. CDR3 in DNA: TGTGCCATAGGACCGGCAGATACGCAGTATTTT.

This clonotype has a handful of counts. V usage is TRBV30 and J usage is TRBJ1-1; D might be TRBD1 (5 bases). This CDR3 is 14 amino acids long. V lost 5 bases to trimming and J lost 5 bases, with 18 bases between them. Germline-derived CDR1 and CDR2 are GTSNPN and SVGIG (reference sequence). DNA of the CDR3: TGTGCCTGGGCCCTGTCCATAGGGGAAACTGAAGCTTTCTTT. Its translation: CAWALSIGETEAFF.

V gene TRBV2 combines with J gene TRBJ2-2; no reliable D call. Per the germline V gene, CDR1 is SNHLY and CDR2 is FYNNEI. The CDR3 spans 11 residues. The germline V and J ends were trimmed by 6 bases and 4 bases, with 3 bases remaining between them. CDR3 DNA sequence: TGTGCCAGCAGCGGCACCGGGGAGCTGTTTTTT. It is translated as CASSGTGELFF.

This clonotype was seen many times. CDR3 nucleotides: TGTGCCAGTAGTACAAACCCGACAGGTTATAGCAATCAGCCCCAGCATTTT. Encoded protein: CASSTNPTGYSNQPQHF. This rearrangement joins TRBV19 to TRBJ1-5, with D perhaps TRBD1 (6 bases). There are 17 residues in the CDR3. V shed 4 bases and J shed 0 bases, with 16 bases lying between them. The germline CDR1 and CDR2 sequences are LNHDA and SQIVND (reference sequence).

This clonotype was recorded at least ten times. The rearrangement joins TRBV3-1 to TRBJ2-1; D is tentatively TRBD1 or TRBD2 (6 bases each). Deletions cut 0 bases from V and 7 bases from J, with 22 bases between. CDR3 length: 18 residues. Germline values: CDR1 LGHDT, CDR2 YNNKEL (reference sequence). CDR3 residues: CASSQDPRGAPRSNEQFF. The DNA of the CDR3 is TGTGCCAGCAGCCAAGACCCGAGGGGGGCCCCCCGGAGTAATGAGCAGTTCTTC.

This clonotype was counted a few times. In DNA, the CDR3 is TGCGCCAGTCACATAAGGGCGGAGACAGATGAGCAGTTCTTC. It specifies CASHIRAETDEQFF. The chain joins TRBV5-1 to TRBJ2-1; D possibly corresponds to TRBD1 (5 bases). CDR3 length: 14 amino acids. The V gene's germline CDR1 is SGHRS and CDR2 YFSETQ. Trimming pared 8 bases from V and 8 bases from J, leaving 20 bases between.

This clonotype has a count of ten or more. The chain carries TRBV7-9 and TRBJ2-1, with D perhaps matching TRBD2 (6 bases). The CDR3 is 15 amino acids. Trimming shortened V by 2 bases and J by 3 bases, and 11 bases separated the two germline ends. Germline V lookup: CDR1 SEHNR, CDR2 FQNEAQ (reference sequence). The CDR3 bases are TGTGCCAGCAGCTTACGCGGGGCCGACTACAATGAGCAGTTCTTC. Translation: CASSLRGADYNEQFF.

This clonotype occurred many times. The genes are TRBV11-2 and TRBJ1-2; unclear D gene. CDR1 is SGHAT and CDR2 is FQNNGV in the germline V gene. The CDR3 totals 15 residues. V shed 0 bases and J shed 4 bases, with 12 bases lying between them. CDR3 sequence: CASSLDFAATYGYTF. CDR3 in DNA: TGTGCCAGCAGCTTAGATTTTGCAGCCACCTATGGCTACACCTTC.